This T cell receptor (beta chain) is from a study of blood T cells in healthy people across ages (dated by TCRdb to between 2014 and 2017). Turning to the overall study: In model experiments, roughly one uniquely barcoded TCR beta cDNA molecule per two T cells was captured by template switching. The study measured age-related changes in TCR beta repertoire diversity using deep sequencing normalized with unique cDNA molecular identifiers. To avoid experimental bias, donors of different ages were randomly spread across the sequencing lanes. Two additional independent replicas of 1 million unique cDNA reads from the same blood draw were analyzed for two donors (one aged 18 to 29 and one aged 80 or older). The donors were split into four age groups: young (average approximately 16 years), middle-aged (about 40), aged (62) and long-lived (approximately 80). Broader findings and caveats from the paper: Bulk unsorted PBMC profiling prevented conclusive comparison of naive and antigen-experienced compartments. Donor CMV infection status was unknown, potentially confounding age-related changes in expanded clonotypes. Observed TCR beta diversity per million T cells fell roughly linearly with age, and a significant reduction was already apparent by age around 39. Observed TCR beta diversity correlated strongly with the percentage of naive T cells measured by flow cytometry. Total diversity estimates from one million sequenced T cells were considered lower bounds and underestimates. Compared with the aged group, the long-lived group had more naive CD4+ T cells, fewer expanded clones and increased TCR diversity, a pattern suggesting age selection.

Donors were 40 or so systemically healthy Caucasian individuals from Russia aged roughly 6 to 95 years. Ten milliliters of peripheral blood were collected from each donor into EDTA-treated Vacutainer tubes. Ficoll-Paque density-gradient centrifugation was used to isolate PBMCs, with at least 7 million obtained per sample. Total RNA was extracted from PBMCs with Trizol reagent, with at least 5 micrograms obtained per sample. The percentages of naive CD45RAhigh/CD27high T cells were determined by flow cytometry on a PBMC aliquot from every donor. Libraries were built with 5' RACE. Instrument used: Illumina HiSeq 2500. The second PCR ran for about 6 to 12 cycles and used a J-beta primer mix along with a sample-barcoded 5' primer. A template-switch 5' adaptor carrying 12 random nucleotides introduced a unique molecular identifier onto each TCR beta cDNA molecule. Each sample yielded at least 3 million CDR3-containing paired-end reads. First-strand cDNA was synthesized from all RNA with the Mint cDNA synthesis kit, primed by a TRBC-specific oligonucleotide. Following uracil-DNA glycosylase treatment, a first 18-cycle PCR with universal primers M1SS and BC2_uni_R was performed on all cDNA. The source study handled its data this way. Each sample was normalized by randomly selecting 1 million high-quality reads, each carrying a distinct molecular identifier. Instead of being binned into consensus sequences, reads that shared molecular identifiers were thrown out. MiTCR, run with a Q25 quality threshold and the strictest error-elimination algorithm, handled CDR3 identification, clonotype clustering and error correction. A nonparametric unseen species model using Euler transformation provided a lower-bound estimate of total TCR beta diversity. TCRdb passed the public sequencing reads through fastp at Q25 and MiXCR, retaining productive beta sequences. Identical CDR3 proteins give one entry, which carries the most common genes and DNA. These V and J calls originate from TCRdb's pipeline instead of the authors' own analysis. This sample lists about 1.8 million distinct CDR3 sequences; about 50% were detected once. The ten biggest clones cover 2.1% of the sample.

The CDR3 spans 14 residues, from the cysteine through the phenylalanine. Only the CDR3 part of the read is kept: 42 bases, read in frame from the first base. In the germline V gene, CDR1 corresponds to SGDLS and CDR2 to YYNGEE. Cut back by 4 bases and 3 bases, the V and J ends lie 8 bases apart. Remarks on this clonotype: The target of this receptor is not known. Since a much larger clone is just one base distant, this may be a read error.

The chain is assembled from TRBV9 and TRBJ2-6; the best D guess is TRBD2, with 5 bases matching. The sequenced material came from blood. This clonotype was sampled from a woman aged 40-49 years in good health. CDR3 protein: CASSPEGGANVLTF. At the DNA level, the sequence is TGTGCCAGCAGCCCAGAGGGTGGGGCCAACGTCCTGACTTTC.